This T cell receptor (beta chain) was captured in a study of T cells in Graves' hyperthyroidism and ophthalmopathy (dated by TCRdb to 2018 to 2020). As for the study more broadly: Peripheral blood samples were taken at initial diagnosis, before any treatment was given. Prospective prediction of ophthalmopathy was tested in an independent validation cohort of 18 to 20 hyperthyroidism patients and 17 patients who later progressed to ophthalmopathy. The 90 to 100 discovery patients were randomly divided into training and test sets at a 7:3 ratio. Thyroid tissue and blood T-cell repertoires from about six Graves' hyperthyroidism patients were also compared in the study. According to the paper, TCR Vbeta CDR3 sequencing was carried out on more than 120 peripheral blood samples, which came from around 43 ophthalmopathy, around 74 hyperthyroidism and about 17 progressor patients. Once sampling was done, hyperthyroidism patients were given methimazole at a starting dose of 30 mg daily, whereas ophthalmopathy patients were given high-dose intravenous methylprednisolone. To identify distinguishing TCR V-J signatures, a discovery cohort of about 95 patients was used, comprising fewer than 45 with Graves' ophthalmopathy and around 57 with stable Graves' hyperthyroidism.

TCR beta CDR3 regions were amplified from RNA transcripts. The first round of RT-PCR for the TCR CDR3 was performed with the HTBI primer set and the Qiagen OneStep RT-PCR kit. Libraries were constructed in a second round of multiplex PCR, after which size selection and purification were carried out. Paired-end sequencing of the libraries was performed with 100 bp reads on an Illumina HiSeq2000. The paper's processing steps were these. SOAPnuke was used to process the raw data, removing reads that contained adapters or uncalled bases, had a mean Phred below 15, or lacked an exact match to the constant primer or identifier. High-quality paired reads were merged with COPE v1.2.5, and unique nucleotide sequences were defined as clonotypes. MiTCR v1.1 was used to align clonotypes to the IMGT TRBV, TRBD and TRBJ reference segments. The analysis included only V-J combinations with a frequency above 0.0001, which together covered around 99% of the repertoires. The TCS score was defined as F50 (clonal expansion) divided by E x V (chaos), with BLOSUM62-based TCRdist calculated between CDR3 peptides within each V-J. Welch's t-statistics and random forest reduced roughly 540 V-J features to about 12, which were used in a naive Bayes classifier (R e1071). TCRdb trimmed public reads at Q25 via fastp, called clones via MiXCR and kept in-frame beta chains. Rows matching on CDR3 protein sequence are summarized as one entry with the most common DNA and genes. The V and J calls were determined by TCRdb, not by the authors. In this sample the table shows 300,000 or so distinct CDR3 sequences, 16% of which occur a single time. Around 34% of the sample goes to the ten largest clones.

This clonotype was counted at least ten times. This clone's antigen is unknown. No much larger clonotype is one base removed from it; base qualities were not supplied. The CDR3 holds 10 amino acids from the cysteine to the phenylalanine. Of all the DNA, just the CDR3 is kept, 30 bases in frame from base 1. At the junction V is shortened by 6 bases and J by 1 base, with 0 bases in between. CDR1 and CDR2 (SNHLY, FYNNEI) derive from the germline V gene. Stable Graves' hyperthyroidism was defined as the absence of progression to ophthalmopathy over 18 months of follow-up. Hyperthyroidism patients were newly diagnosed, had a disease duration of under 2 months, and were aged 18 to 65 years. Any patient with an uncontrolled infection, another autoimmune disease, pregnancy or lactation was excluded. Clinical symptoms, serum thyroxine and TRAb, thyroid ultrasound, and orbital computed tomography formed the basis for the diagnoses. PBMCs were separated from 7.5 to 10 ml of fresh peripheral blood using Ficoll-Paque density gradient centrifugation. Trizol reagent was used to extract total RNA, and RNA quality was then checked on an Agilent 2100 Bioanalyzer.

Points the paper makes about the study in general: During validation, the model predicted progression to ophthalmopathy a median of around 6 months ahead of onset, with around 71% sensitivity and 72% to 80% specificity. Most expanded thyroid clonotypes (frequency above 0.001) were also detected in blood, a finding suggesting that blood repertoires may reflect thyroid immune responses. No statistical method was used to set the sample size in advance, and investigators knew the group allocation. In cross-validation, a model built on a 13 V-J signature told ophthalmopathy apart from stable hyperthyroidism with approximately 90% sensitivity and around 83% specificity, and in testing the same model reached 80%/75%.

This clonotype was obtained from a man younger than 40 with Graves' hyperthyroidism. The chain is made from TRBV2 and TRBJ1-1; no confident D gene assignment can be made. The specimen was blood. Here is the DNA: TGTGCCAGCAGGAACACTGAAGCTTTCTTT. The resulting protein is CASRNTEAFF. Where the CDR3 stops, the reference TRBV2 and TRBJ1-1 genes take over; the full variable domain is EPEVTQTPSHQVTQMGQEVILRCVPISNHLYFYWYRQILGQKVEFLVSFYNNEISEKSEIFDDQFSVERPDGSNFTLKIRSTKLEDSAMYFCASRNTEAFFGQGTRLTVV.